This T cell receptor beta chain was documented in a study of T cells in narcolepsy. Study-wide points: Autoreactive clone sequences were missing from some blood memory CD4+ repertoires. Reportedly, autoreactive clonotypes were serially detected in patients' blood but not controls'. Autoreactive HCRT-specific and TRIB2-specific clonotypes were marked in same-patient CSF-versus-blood CD4+ comparisons.

Worth noting for this clone: Its antigen is not identified.

This CDR3 spans 15 amino acids. Between the trimmed V and J ends, which lost 4 bases and 2 bases, there was a span of 12 bases. The germline V gene encodes CDR1 SNHLY and CDR2 FYNNEI. Libraries were prepared by immunoSEQ multiplex PCR; TCRdb keeps only in-frame clonotypes and omits some of them. This sample has tens of thousands of clones, with just over 90% found just once. The chain recombines TRBV2 with TRBJ2-1; perhaps TRBD2 as D (6 bases). The receptor's source is a human donor with narcolepsy. The sample comprised CD45RA- memory CD4+ T cells from PBMCs. The CDR3 DNA is TGTGCCAGCAGTGTGGGGCGGGGAGCCTACAATGAGCAGTTCTTC. It yields the protein CASSVGRGAYNEQFF.